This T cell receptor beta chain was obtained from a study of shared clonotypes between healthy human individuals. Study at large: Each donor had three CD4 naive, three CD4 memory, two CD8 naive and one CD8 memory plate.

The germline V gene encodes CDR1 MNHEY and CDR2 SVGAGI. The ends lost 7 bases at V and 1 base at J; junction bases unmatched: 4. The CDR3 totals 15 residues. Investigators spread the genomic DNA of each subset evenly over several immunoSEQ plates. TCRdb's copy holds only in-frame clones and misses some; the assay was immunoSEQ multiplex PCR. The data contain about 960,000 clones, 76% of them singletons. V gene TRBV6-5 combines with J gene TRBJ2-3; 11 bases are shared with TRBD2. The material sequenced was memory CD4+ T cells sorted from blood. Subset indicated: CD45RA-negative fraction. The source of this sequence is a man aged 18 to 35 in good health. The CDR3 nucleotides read TGTGCCAGCACTAAACTAGCGGGAGGCACAGATACGCAGTATTTT. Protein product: CASTKLAGGTDTQYF.